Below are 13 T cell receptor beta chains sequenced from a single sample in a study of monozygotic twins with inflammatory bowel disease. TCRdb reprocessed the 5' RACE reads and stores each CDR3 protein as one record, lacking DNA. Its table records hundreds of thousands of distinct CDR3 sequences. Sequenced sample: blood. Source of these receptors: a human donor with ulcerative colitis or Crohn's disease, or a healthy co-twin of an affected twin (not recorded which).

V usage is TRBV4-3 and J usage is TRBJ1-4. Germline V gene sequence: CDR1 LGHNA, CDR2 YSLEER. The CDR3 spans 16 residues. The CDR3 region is CASSQVGGATNEKLFF.

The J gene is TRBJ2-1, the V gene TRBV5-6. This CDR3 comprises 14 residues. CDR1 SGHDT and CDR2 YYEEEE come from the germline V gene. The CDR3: CASSSTVTLNEQFF. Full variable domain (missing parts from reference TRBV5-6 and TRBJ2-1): DAGVTQSPTHLIKTRGQQVTLRCSPKSGHDTVSWYQQALGQGPQFIFQYYEEEERQRGNFPDRFSGHQFPNYSSELNVNALLLGDSALYLCASSSTVTLNEQFFGPGTRLTVL.

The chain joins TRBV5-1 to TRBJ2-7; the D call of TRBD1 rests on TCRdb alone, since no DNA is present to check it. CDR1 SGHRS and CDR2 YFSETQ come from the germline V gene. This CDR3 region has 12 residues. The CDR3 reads CASSQGAWEQYF.

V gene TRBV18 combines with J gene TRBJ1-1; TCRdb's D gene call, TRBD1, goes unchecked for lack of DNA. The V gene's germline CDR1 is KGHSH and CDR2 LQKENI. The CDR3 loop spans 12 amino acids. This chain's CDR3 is CASSKTASEAFF.

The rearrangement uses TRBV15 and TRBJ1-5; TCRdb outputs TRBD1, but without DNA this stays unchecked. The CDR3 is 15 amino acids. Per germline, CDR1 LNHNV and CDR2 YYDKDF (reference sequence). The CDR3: CATSGSTWTGQPQHF.

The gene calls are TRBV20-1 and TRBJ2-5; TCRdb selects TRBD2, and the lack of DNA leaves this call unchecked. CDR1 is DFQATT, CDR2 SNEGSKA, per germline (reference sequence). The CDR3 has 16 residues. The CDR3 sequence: CSARLGRAGVDETQYF.

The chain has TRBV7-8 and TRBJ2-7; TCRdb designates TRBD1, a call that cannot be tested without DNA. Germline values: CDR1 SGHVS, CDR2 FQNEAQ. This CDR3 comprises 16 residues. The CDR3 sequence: CASSLVVGQGYKEQYF.

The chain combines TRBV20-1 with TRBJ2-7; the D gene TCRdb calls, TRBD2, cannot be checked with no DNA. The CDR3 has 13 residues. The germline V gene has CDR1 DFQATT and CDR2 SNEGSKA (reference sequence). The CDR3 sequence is CSATSGSSYEQYF.

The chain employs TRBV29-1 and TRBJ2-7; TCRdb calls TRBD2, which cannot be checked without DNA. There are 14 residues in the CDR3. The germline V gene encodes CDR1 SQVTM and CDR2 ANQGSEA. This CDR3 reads CSVLSSQPTGEQYF.

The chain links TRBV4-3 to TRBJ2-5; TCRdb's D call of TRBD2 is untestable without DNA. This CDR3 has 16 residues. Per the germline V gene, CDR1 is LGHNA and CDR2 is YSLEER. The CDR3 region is CASSQNNFGGQETQYF.

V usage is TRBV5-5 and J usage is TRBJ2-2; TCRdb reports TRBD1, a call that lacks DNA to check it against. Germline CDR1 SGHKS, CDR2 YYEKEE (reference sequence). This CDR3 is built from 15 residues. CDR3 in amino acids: CASSDEGTESGELFF.

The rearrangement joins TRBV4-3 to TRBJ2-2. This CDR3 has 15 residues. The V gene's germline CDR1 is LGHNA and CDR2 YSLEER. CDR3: CASSQDRPNTGELFF.

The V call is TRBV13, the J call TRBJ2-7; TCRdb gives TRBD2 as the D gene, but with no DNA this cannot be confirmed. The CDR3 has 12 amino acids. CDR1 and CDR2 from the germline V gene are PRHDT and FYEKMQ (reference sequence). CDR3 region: CASSLKADEQYF.